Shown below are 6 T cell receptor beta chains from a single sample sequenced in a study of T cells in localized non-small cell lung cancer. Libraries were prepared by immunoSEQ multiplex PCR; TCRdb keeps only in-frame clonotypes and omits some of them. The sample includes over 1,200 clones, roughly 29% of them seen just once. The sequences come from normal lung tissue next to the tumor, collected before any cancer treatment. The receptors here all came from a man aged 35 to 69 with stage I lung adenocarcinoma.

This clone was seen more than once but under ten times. CDR3 in amino acids: CASSLRLAGRQETQYF. CDR3 nucleotide sequence: TGTGCCAGTAGTCTCCGACTAGCGGGGCGGCAAGAGACCCAGTACTTC. The chain combines TRBV19 with TRBJ2-5, with 11 bases fitting TRBD2. CDR3 length: 16 amino acids. CDR1 is LNHDA, CDR2 SQIVND, per germline (reference sequence). V lost 5 bases to trimming and J lost 2 bases; unmatched junction nucleotides: 7.

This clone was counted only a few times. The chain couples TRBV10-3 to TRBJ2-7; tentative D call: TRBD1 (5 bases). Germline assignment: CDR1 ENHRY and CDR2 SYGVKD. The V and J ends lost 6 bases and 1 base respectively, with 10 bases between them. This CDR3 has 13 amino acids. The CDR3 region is CAISADTSYEQYF. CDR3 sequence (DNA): TGTGCCATCAGCGCGGACACATCCTACGAGCAGTACTTC.

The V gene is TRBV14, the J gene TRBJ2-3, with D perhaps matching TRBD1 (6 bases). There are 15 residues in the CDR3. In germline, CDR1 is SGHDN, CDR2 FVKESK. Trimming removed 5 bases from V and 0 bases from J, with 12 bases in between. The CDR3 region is CASSFRTASTDTQYF. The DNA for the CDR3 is TGTGCCAGCAGCTTCCGGACAGCTAGCACAGATACGCAGTATTTT.

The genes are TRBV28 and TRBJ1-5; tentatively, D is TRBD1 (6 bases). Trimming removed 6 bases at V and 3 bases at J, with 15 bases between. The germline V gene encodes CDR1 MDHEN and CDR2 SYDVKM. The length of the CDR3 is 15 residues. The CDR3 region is CASRNPGGANQPQHF. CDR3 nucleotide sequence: TGTGCCAGCAGAAACCCCGGGGGGGCCAATCAGCCCCAGCATTTT.

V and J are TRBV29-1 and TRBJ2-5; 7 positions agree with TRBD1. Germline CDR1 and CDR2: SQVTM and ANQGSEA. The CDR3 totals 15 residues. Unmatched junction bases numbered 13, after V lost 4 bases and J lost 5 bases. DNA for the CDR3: TGCAGCGTTGTCCCACCAGACAGGGTCGGGGAGACCCAGTACTTC. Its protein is CSVVPPDRVGETQYF. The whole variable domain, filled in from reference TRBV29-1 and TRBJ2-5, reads SAVISQKPSRDICQRGTSLTIQCQVDSQVTMMFWYRQQPGQSLTLIATANQGSEATYESGFVIDKFPISRPNLTFSTLTVSNMSPEDSSIYLCSVVPPDRVGETQYFGPGTRLLVL.

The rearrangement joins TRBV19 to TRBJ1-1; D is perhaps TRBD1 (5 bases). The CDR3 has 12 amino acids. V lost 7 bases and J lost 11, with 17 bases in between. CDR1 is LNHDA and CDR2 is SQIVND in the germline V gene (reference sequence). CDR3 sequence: CASNILGRDAFF. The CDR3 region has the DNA TGTGCCAGTAATATCCTGGGCAGGGACGCTTTCTTT.